Following are 18 T cell receptor beta chains from one sample sequenced in a study of cytomegalovirus exposure and HLA in healthy donors. In the PCR, 60 Vbeta and 13 Jbeta primers were used. Clones were read by immunoSEQ multiplex PCR, and TCRdb kept only the in-frame ones, dropping some. This table holds about 100,000 clones, about 80% found once. Material for sequencing was PBMCs. These receptors were obtained from a man aged 60 to 75 in good health and CMV-seropositive.

The V call is TRBV5-4, the J call TRBJ2-3; weak D call: TRBD2 (5 bases). The CDR3 is made up of 15 amino acids. Germline lookup yields CDR1 SGHNT and CDR2 YYREEE (reference sequence). V dropped 4 bases and J dropped 3 bases, with 15 bases sitting between them. CDR3 loop: CASSLVAGITDTQYF. CDR3 nucleotide sequence: TGTGCCAGCAGCCTGGTCGCGGGTATTACAGATACGCAGTATTTT.

The chain couples TRBV6-1 to TRBJ1-3; weak D call: TRBD1 (6 bases). The V end was cut by 6 bases, the J end by 4 bases, with 13 bases between. This CDR3 has 14 amino acids. Germline loops: CDR1 MNHNS, CDR2 SASEGT. The chain's CDR3 is CASRLDSRGNTIYF. In nucleotides, the CDR3 is TGTGCCAGCAGGTTGGACAGCAGAGGAAACACCATATATTTT.

The CDR3, as DNA: TGTGCCAGCAGCCTATCCGGGACAGGGGAAAAACTGTTTTTT. Its protein is CASSLSGTGEKLFF. The chain has TRBV11-2 and TRBJ1-4; 9 bases fit TRBD1. V shed 5 bases and J 8 bases; nucleotides not matched to a gene: 6. CDR3 length: 14 amino acids. In germline, CDR1 is SGHAT, CDR2 FQNNGV.

The V gene is TRBV5-6, the J gene TRBJ2-5; weak D call: TRBD2 (5 bases). This CDR3 is 14 amino acids long. CDR1 is SGHDT and CDR2 is YYEEEE in the germline V gene. Trimming shortened V by 0 bases and J by 7 bases, and 13 bases separated the two germline ends. The CDR3 nucleotides are TGTGCCAGCAGCTTGGTGGGAGAAAAAGGGACCCAGTACTTC. Amino acids: CASSLVGEKGTQYF.

This chain links TRBV18 with TRBJ2-2; D possibly corresponds to TRBD2 (5 bases). Germline V gene sequence: CDR1 KGHSH, CDR2 LQKENI. The V end was cut by 2 bases, the J end by 7 bases, with 17 bases between. The CDR3 runs 16 residues. Written as DNA, the CDR3 is TGTGCCAGCTCACCAGAAGCCCAGGCCCGGGGCGGGGAGCTGTTTTTT. Its protein is CASSPEAQARGGELFF.

CDR3 coding DNA: TGTGCCAGCAGCTCAGGACAGGGCGGCAATTCACCCCTCCACTTT. Amino acid sequence: CASSSGQGGNSPLHF. V usage is TRBV7-9 and J usage is TRBJ1-6; TRBD1 matches 8 bases. Germline V CDR1 and CDR2: SEHNR, FQNEAQ (reference sequence). V lost 4 bases to trimming and J lost 7 bases; unmatched junction nucleotides: 6. This CDR3 spans 15 amino acids.

The chain couples TRBV7-6 to TRBJ1-2, with TRBD1 identical over 8 bases. Germline V lookup: CDR1 SGHVS, CDR2 FNYEAQ. The junction had 7 bases not matched to a gene; V was cut back by 5 bases and J by 8 bases. CDR3 size: 13 residues. The CDR3 coding sequence is TGTGCCAGCAGCACAACAGGGGGAGGGGGCTACACCTTC. Its translation: CASSTTGGGGYTF.

Regarding this clone: Its ends do not fully match the called genes, so a read error is possible. The same CDR3 can be traced to other DNA sequences in this sample. The chain links TRBV5-1 to TRBJ2-7; TRBD1 matches at 9 bases. From germline, CDR1 is SGHRS and CDR2 YFSETQ. CDR3 length: 14 residues. Written as DNA, the CDR3 is TGCGCTAGCACGGAGCTGGGACAGGGCTTAGAGCAGTACTTC. Protein product: CASTELGQGLEQYF.

The chain uses TRBV5-1 and TRBJ2-7; D call uncertain. This CDR3 is 13 amino acids long. CDR1 and CDR2 (germline): SGHRS, YFSETQ. The V end lost 0 bases, the J end lost 0 bases, and 4 bases lay between the germline ends. CDR3 in DNA: TGCGCCAGCAGCTTGGTCAGCTCCTACGAGCAGTACTTC. Amino acids: CASSLVSSYEQYF.

The chain links TRBV28 to TRBJ1-6; D possibly corresponds to TRBD1 (6 bases). Germline CDR1 MDHEN, CDR2 SYDVKM. V lost 6 bases and J 3 bases, leaving 12 bases between the germline ends. The CDR3 sequence is 15 residues long. CDR3 amino acids: CASSSAQGYNSPLHF. CDR3 sequence (DNA): TGTGCCAGCAGCTCGGCACAGGGCTATAATTCACCCCTCCACTTT.

In this sample, this clone turned up once. The rearrangement links TRBV5-1 to TRBJ2-2; perhaps TRBD1 as D (6 bases). The CDR3 is 15 amino acids. CDR1 and CDR2 (germline): SGHRS, YFSETQ. V gave up 2 bases and J gave up 0 bases, with 8 bases separating them. CDR3 sequence reads: CASSLGQPNTGELFF. The CDR3 coding sequence is TGCGCCAGCAGCTTAGGACAGCCGAACACCGGGGAGCTGTTTTTT.

The chain links TRBV27 to TRBJ2-5; 9 bases align to TRBD1. The better agreement between TRBJ2-7 and the DNA end casts doubt on the J call. The germline V gene encodes CDR1 MNHEY and CDR2 SMNVEV (reference sequence). The CDR3 has 15 residues. The CDR3, as DNA: TGTGCCAGCAGCTTAACGGGACAGGGTGGATACGAGCAGTACTTC. It specifies CASSLTGQGGYEQYF.

J is TRBJ1-1 and V is TRBV9; D may be TRBD1 (6 bases). The germline V gene has CDR1 SGDLS and CDR2 YYNGEE. The V end lost 4 bases, the J end lost 3 bases, and 13 bases lay between the germline ends. This CDR3 has 14 residues. In nucleotides, the CDR3 is TGTGCCAGCAGCCTTTGGGACACCGACACTGAAGCTTTCTTT. Residues: CASSLWDTDTEAFF.

J is TRBJ1-5 and V is TRBV7-9; D uncertain. This CDR3 has 14 amino acids. The germline V gene encodes CDR1 SEHNR and CDR2 FQNEAQ (reference sequence). Trimming pared 4 bases from V and 10 bases from J, leaving 17 bases between. The CDR3 coding sequence is TGTGCCAGCAGCTCGGCCGGTCCTCGGGGTCCCCAGCATTTT. Amino acid sequence: CASSSAGPRGPQHF.

This sequence joins TRBV15 and TRBJ2-7; TRBD1 matches 11 bases. The CDR3 has 16 amino acids. Trimming cost V 3 bases and J 0 bases; bases outside gene matches: 4. CDR1 is LNHNV, CDR2 YYDKDF, per germline (reference sequence). The CDR3 is CATSRGQGVDSYEQYF. CDR3 nucleotides: TGTGCCACCAGCAGGGGACAGGGGGTGGACTCCTACGAGCAGTACTTC.

This clone was found once. The gene calls are TRBV19 and TRBJ2-1; 10 bases match TRBD2. The CDR3 contains 15 residues. Germline V gene sequence: CDR1 LNHDA, CDR2 SQIVND (reference sequence). With 5 bases clipped from V and 3 bases from J, the junction kept 4 bases outside the gene matches. CDR3 in DNA: TGTGCCAGTAGTCTTAGACTAGCGGGCTACAATGAGCAGTTCTTC. Translating gives CASSLRLAGYNEQFF.

The rearrangement joins TRBV4-1 to TRBJ2-2; D remains ambiguous. Trimming took 8 bases from V and 1 from J, leaving 8 bases between them. Germline V lookup: CDR1 MGHRA, CDR2 YSYEKL. The length of the CDR3 is 13 residues. The CDR3 loop is CASADGNTGELFF. Written as DNA, the CDR3 is TGCGCCAGCGCAGATGGGAACACCGGGGAGCTGTTTTTT.

V is TRBV4-1 and J is TRBJ1-6; 8 bases are shared with TRBD1. The ends lost 3 bases at V and 8 bases at J; junction bases unmatched: 6. Germline values: CDR1 MGHRA, CDR2 YSYEKL. This CDR3 contains 15 residues. The CDR3 nucleotides are TGCGCCAGCAGCCAGCTACAGGGGGGGGATTCACCCCTCCACTTT. It translates to CASSQLQGGDSPLHF.